The TCR beta chain under discussion was sequenced for a study of CD8 T cells in ankylosing spondylitis. TCRdb independently ran MiXCR on the 5' RACE reads; one entry per CDR3 protein. The sample comprises around 120,000 distinct CDR3 sequences, roughly 8.8% of which are singletons, and 2.5% to 4% rests with the top ten. Germline loops: CDR1 SGHTA, CDR2 FQGNSA. The V gene lost 4 bases and the J gene lost 1 base, with 8 bases spanning the gap. The CDR3 runs to 14 residues. This clonotype has only a few counts. Sequencing was performed on blood, either unsorted or a sorted T cell fraction (not recorded which). V and J are TRBV7-2 and TRBJ2-4; D not certain. The sequence came from a male donor with ankylosing spondylitis or in good health (not recorded which). Here the CDR3 reads CASSSRWAKNIQYF. Written as DNA, the CDR3 is TGTGCCAGCAGCTCTCGGTGGGCCAAAAACATTCAGTACTTC. Together with reference TRBV7-2 and TRBJ2-4, the CDR3 gives the full variable domain: GAGVSQSPSNKVTEKGKDVELRCDPISGHTALYWYRQSLGQGLEFLIYFQGNSAPDKSGLPSDRFSAERTGGSVSTLTIQRTQQEDSAVYLCASSSRWAKNIQYFGAGTRLSVL.